A selection of T cell receptor beta chains follows, all from one sample in a study of blood T cell repertoires in COVID-19. Using immunoSEQ multiplex PCR, the repertoire was profiled, and TCRdb retains in-frame clones only, with some absent. The sample records 200,000 to 250,000 clones, about 82% being singletons. Sequenced input: PBMCs or T cells enriched from blood (not recorded which). The receptors originated from a woman between 45 and 65 years old with acute COVID-19. The CDR3 runs from the conserved cysteine through the conserved F or W. The D gene is left open where the match is weak. A clone size is listed for some rows: how often the clone was seen (once, few, many), or a class if it is expanded.

V gene: TRBV3-1/TRBV3-2
CDR3 length: 13
D gene: TRBD1
J gene: TRBJ2-1
clone size: -
CDR3 protein: CASGGTGYNEQFF
CDR3 DNA: TGTGCCAGCGGCGGGACAGGATACAATGAGCAGTTCTTC

V gene: TRBV10-3
CDR3 length: 17
D gene: TRBD2
J gene: TRBJ2-1
clone size: -
CDR3 protein: CAISESSGGVFYNEQFF
CDR3 DNA: TGTGCCATCAGTGAGTCTAGCGGGGGGGTCTTTTACAATGAGCAGTTCTTC

V gene: TRBV30
CDR3 length: 16
D gene: TRBD1
J gene: TRBJ1-4
clone size: -
CDR3 protein: CAWRGGTGATNEKLFF
CDR3 DNA: TGTGCCTGGAGAGGAGGGACAGGGGCAACTAATGAAAAACTGTTTTTT

V gene: TRBV5-4
CDR3 length: 14
D gene: -
J gene: TRBJ1-6
clone size: -
CDR3 protein: CASSLETNGSPLHF
CDR3 DNA: TGTGCCAGCAGCTTGGAGACTAATGGGTCACCCCTCCACTTT

V gene: TRBV5-1
CDR3 length: 14
D gene: TRBD1
J gene: TRBJ2-1
clone size: -
CDR3 protein: CASSPGQGFNEQFF
CDR3 DNA: TGCGCCAGCAGCCCGGGACAGGGGTTCAATGAGCAGTTCTTC

V gene: TRBV12-3/TRBV12-4
CDR3 length: 12
D gene: -
J gene: TRBJ1-2
clone size: once
CDR3 protein: CASSPGQYGYTF
CDR3 DNA: TGTGCCAGCAGTCCAGGACAGTATGGCTACACCTTC

V gene: TRBV5-1
CDR3 length: 13
D gene: TRBD1
J gene: TRBJ2-7
clone size: -
CDR3 protein: CASSSGQGYEQYF
CDR3 DNA: TGCGCCAGCAGCTCGGGACAGGGATACGAGCAGTACTTC

V gene: TRBV11-2
CDR3 length: 19
D gene: TRBD2
J gene: TRBJ2-3
clone size: -
CDR3 protein: CASSRLLRTSGGNTDTQYF
CDR3 DNA: TGTGCCAGCAGCAGGCTACTTAGGACTAGCGGGGGGAACACAGATACGCAGTATTTT

V gene: TRBV27
CDR3 length: 14
D gene: -
J gene: TRBJ1-5
clone size: few
CDR3 protein: CASSLRQASGTQHF
CDR3 DNA: TGTGCCAGCAGTTTACGACAGGCCTCGGGGACCCAGCATTTT

V gene: TRBV6-5
CDR3 length: 15
D gene: TRBD1
J gene: TRBJ2-7
clone size: -
CDR3 protein: CASSTRTGGSYEQYF
CDR3 DNA: TGTGCCAGCAGTACCCGGACAGGGGGGTCCTACGAGCAGTACTTC

V gene: TRBV10-3
CDR3 length: 13
D gene: -
J gene: TRBJ1-2
clone size: -
CDR3 protein: CAIKGQGLGGYTF
CDR3 DNA: TGTGCCATCAAGGGCCAGGGTTTAGGTGGCTACACCTTC

V gene: TRBV3-1/TRBV3-2
CDR3 length: 14
D gene: TRBD1
J gene: TRBJ1-3
clone size: -
CDR3 protein: CASSPRDRGNTIYF
CDR3 DNA: TGTGCCAGCAGCCCTCGGGACAGAGGAAACACCATATATTTT

V gene: TRBV4-1
CDR3 length: 14
D gene: -
J gene: TRBJ1-5
clone size: -
CDR3 protein: CASSHEGGVQPQHF
CDR3 DNA: TGCGCCAGCAGCCACGAGGGCGGGGTTCAGCCCCAGCATTTT

V gene: TRBV15
CDR3 length: 16
D gene: -
J gene: TRBJ1-5
clone size: -
CDR3 protein: CATSQSWGTGNQPQHF
CDR3 DNA: TGTGCCACCAGCCAAAGCTGGGGAACAGGGAATCAGCCCCAGCATTTT